This TCR beta chain was observed in a study of blood T cell repertoires in COVID-19. Study as a whole: Sites in the United States, Italy and Spain provided acute and convalescent COVID-19 samples. In each case, the material was cDNA or gDNA derived from T cells, B-cell-depleted T cells, or PBMCs.

The V and J ends lost 8 bases and 1 base respectively, with 11 bases between them. This CDR3 has 13 residues. As handled by the study authors: By means of reference gene primer amplification, nucleated cell counts were estimated. Some clones are missing from TCRdb's copy, which holds only in-frame ones; the method was immunoSEQ multiplex PCR. D and trimming come from the DNA, and the V and J calls and clone size come from that table. The profile shows roughly 220,000 clones, 80% to 90% of them singletons. This TCR was sampled from a woman aged 60-75 years who had recovered from COVID-19. The chain has TRBV12-3 or TRBV12-4 and TRBJ1-1; no definite D call. Source material: peripheral blood. The CDR3 spells CASLEEGNTEAFF. The CDR3 DNA reads TGTGCCAGCCTTGAGGAGGGGAACACTGAAGCTTTCTTT.